This is a list of T cell receptor beta chains from one sample in a study of CD4 T cells in relation to SARS-CoV-2 and coronaviruses. Their recognized antigens are unknown. Data came from immunoSEQ multiplex PCR; TCRdb stores just in-frame clones and leaves some out. The repertoire holds around 16,000 clones, with around 80% as singletons. The sequencing sample was made of CD4+ T cells from PBMCs, cultured in vitro. These receptors originate from a human donor in good health. Each CDR3 is given without its conserved first and last residue. Expanded clones are given a class, and other clones once, few, many or no size at all.

j_call,clone_size,v_call,cdr3_aa
TRBJ1-1,-,TRBV2,ASTWDRNTEAF
TRBJ2-3,-,TRBV4-1,ASSQGGRGRTDTQY
TRBJ2-7,-,TRBV3-1/TRBV3-2,ASSLGQGPYEQY
TRBJ1-1,-,TRBV18,ASSPEARVNTEAF
TRBJ1-5,-,TRBV2,ASLQGMGNQPQH
TRBJ2-7,-,TRBV4-1,ASSQGTADYEQY
TRBJ2-1,-,TRBV2,ASSEASGSIGALQF
TRBJ2-7,-,TRBV2,ASSEDAVWDEQY
TRBJ2-1,-,TRBV7-9,ASSLSLQLRVYNEQF
TRBJ2-7,-,TRBV15,ATSRDSGWSSYEQY
TRBJ2-3,-,TRBV6-4,ASGAGHTDTQY
TRBJ2-1,-,TRBV12-3/TRBV12-4,ASSFRVEVQF
TRBJ2-6,-,TRBV7-9,ASSQGGVLGANVLT
TRBJ1-2,-,TRBV7-8,ASSRSRYGYT
TRBJ1-1,-,TRBV19,ASSLANTEAF
TRBJ2-1,medium-sized,TRBV6-1,ASSDTGGFLVGNEQF
TRBJ2-1,-,TRBV19,ASSIRYNEQF
TRBJ2-1,-,TRBV29-1,SVDERRRYNEQF
TRBJ1-2,-,TRBV30,AWSGGPPYGYT
TRBJ1-4,-,TRBV5-1,ASSFSWRANEKLF
TRBJ2-1,-,TRBV3-1/TRBV3-2,ASSQNKGLAGGSYNEQF
TRBJ2-7,-,TRBV5-5,ASSLGGQAYEQY
TRBJ2-3,-,TRBV4-2,ASSQTGGASTDTQY
TRBJ2-2,-,TRBV11-2,ASSLGIAGVRDTGELF
TRBJ1-4,-,TRBV20-1,SASGRTELAEKLF
TRBJ1-1,-,TRBV27,ASRSTGPRTEAF
TRBJ1-5,-,TRBV28,ASSGQGALGQPQH
TRBJ2-7,-,TRBV27,ASSPGTERREQY
TRBJ2-5,-,TRBV29-1,SGGEETQY
TRBJ2-1,once,TRBV7-9,ASSLALLRGESYNEQF
TRBJ2-7,-,TRBV27,ASSLRAGEGYEQY
TRBJ1-4,-,TRBV30,AWSVVRANEKLF
TRBJ2-1,-,TRBV6-2/TRBV6-3,ASSPGLEYNEQF
TRBJ1-5,-,TRBV19,ASSIGGQNQPQH
TRBJ2-1,-,TRBV6-5,ASTVGGSYNEQF
TRBJ2-1,-,TRBV15,ATSSPLSNSVEQF
TRBJ1-5,few,TRBV27,ASSTTGQALTQH
TRBJ2-1,-,TRBV19,ASSTQLAGGGNEQF
TRBJ2-1,-,TRBV9,ASSPPVAEQF
TRBJ2-2,-,TRBV4-2,ASSQEVAAANTGELF
TRBJ1-1,-,TRBV10-3,AIVIQGGTEAF
TRBJ1-1,few,TRBV6-5,ASSYQENTEAF
TRBJ1-6,-,TRBV28,ASSLQGENSPLH
TRBJ2-7,few,TRBV7-3,ASSFSRSSIGEQY
TRBJ2-1,-,TRBV9,ASSVGLNLYNEQF
TRBJ2-1,-,TRBV7-9,ASSLAFTSDTYNEQF
TRBJ1-1,-,TRBV7-3,ASSGAAGVTEAF
TRBJ2-1,-,TRBV7-8,ASSRVRITSGSSYNEQF
TRBJ2-7,-,TRBV5-1,ASSPFGTGASYEQY
TRBJ1-2,few,TRBV5-4,ASSPGGERQGSSGYT
TRBJ2-2,few,TRBV10-2,ASSDWGAGELF
TRBJ2-7,few,TRBV5-4,ASSLQGGDEQY
TRBJ2-1,-,TRBV14,ASSNRLQQF
TRBJ2-5,-,TRBV5-1,ASSLLGRGARAPQETQY
TRBJ2-2,-,TRBV30,AWSRDGGTGELF
TRBJ2-5,-,TRBV19,ASSPTSGTETQY
TRBJ2-4,once,TRBV15,ATSRNRDLRHIQY
TRBJ1-1,-,TRBV3-1/TRBV3-2,ASSQGTEAF
TRBJ1-4,-,TRBV12-3/TRBV12-4,ASSRGQVLF
TRBJ2-5,-,TRBV12-3/TRBV12-4,AASKGAHETQY